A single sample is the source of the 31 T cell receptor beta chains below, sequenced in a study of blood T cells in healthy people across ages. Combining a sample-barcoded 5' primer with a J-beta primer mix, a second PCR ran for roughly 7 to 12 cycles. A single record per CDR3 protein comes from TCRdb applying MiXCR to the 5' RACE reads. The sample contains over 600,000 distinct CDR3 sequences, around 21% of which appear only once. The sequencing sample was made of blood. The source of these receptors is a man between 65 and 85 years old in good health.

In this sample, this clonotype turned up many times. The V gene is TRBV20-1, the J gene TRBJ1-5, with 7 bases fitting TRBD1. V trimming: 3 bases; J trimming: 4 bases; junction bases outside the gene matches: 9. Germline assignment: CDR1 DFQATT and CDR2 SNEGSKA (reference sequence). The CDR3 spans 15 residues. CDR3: CSASPQNRGNQPQHF. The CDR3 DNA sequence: TGCAGTGCTAGTCCCCAGAACAGGGGAAATCAGCCCCAGCATTTT.

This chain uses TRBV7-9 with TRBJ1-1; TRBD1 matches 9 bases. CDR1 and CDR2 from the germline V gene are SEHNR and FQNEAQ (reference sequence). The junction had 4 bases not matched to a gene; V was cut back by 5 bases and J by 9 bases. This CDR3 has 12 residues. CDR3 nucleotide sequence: TGTGCCAGCAGCCAAGGGACAGGGAAAGCTTTCTTT. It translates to CASSQGTGKAFF.

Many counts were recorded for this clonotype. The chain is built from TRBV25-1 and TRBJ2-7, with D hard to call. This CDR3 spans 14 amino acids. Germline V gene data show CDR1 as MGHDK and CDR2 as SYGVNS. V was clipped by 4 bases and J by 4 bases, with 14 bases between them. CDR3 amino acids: CASSGVGAEYEQYF. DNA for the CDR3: TGTGCCAGCAGTGGGGTGGGCGCGGAATACGAGCAGTACTTC.

In DNA, the CDR3 is TGCAGCGTTGAGCTGCAATACCAGGGGGCGGAGGTAGCTGAAGCTTTCTTT. Amino acid sequence: CSVELQYQGAEVAEAFF. This chain joins TRBV29-1 and TRBJ1-1; the match to TRBD1 covers 8 bases. The CDR3 spans 17 residues. J gave up 6 bases and V 3 bases, and 18 bases lay outside the gene matches. Per germline, CDR1 SQVTM and CDR2 ANQGSEA.

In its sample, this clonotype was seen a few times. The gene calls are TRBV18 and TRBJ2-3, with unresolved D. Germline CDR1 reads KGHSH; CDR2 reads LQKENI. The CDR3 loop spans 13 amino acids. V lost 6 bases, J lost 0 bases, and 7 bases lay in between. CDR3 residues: CASSVMSTDTQYF. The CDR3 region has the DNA TGTGCCAGCTCCGTGATGAGCACAGATACGCAGTATTTT.

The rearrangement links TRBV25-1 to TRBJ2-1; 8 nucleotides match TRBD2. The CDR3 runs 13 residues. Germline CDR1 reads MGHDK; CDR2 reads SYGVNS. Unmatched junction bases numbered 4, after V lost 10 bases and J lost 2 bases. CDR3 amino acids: CATQRETYNEQFF. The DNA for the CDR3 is TGTGCCACCCAGCGGGAGACCTACAATGAGCAGTTCTTC. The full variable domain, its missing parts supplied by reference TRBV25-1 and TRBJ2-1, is EADIYQTPRYLVIGTGKKITLECSQTMGHDKMYWYQQDPGMELHLIHYSYGVNSTEKGDLSSESTVSRIRTEHFPLTLESARPSHTSQYLCATQRETYNEQFFGPGTRLTVL.

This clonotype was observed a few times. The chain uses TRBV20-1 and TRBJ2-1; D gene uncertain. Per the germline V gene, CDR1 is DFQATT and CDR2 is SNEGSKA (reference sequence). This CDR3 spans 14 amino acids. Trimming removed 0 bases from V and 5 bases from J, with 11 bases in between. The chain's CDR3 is CSARDLLRDNEQFF. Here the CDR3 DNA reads TGCAGTGCTAGAGATCTCTTAAGAGACAATGAGCAGTTCTTC.

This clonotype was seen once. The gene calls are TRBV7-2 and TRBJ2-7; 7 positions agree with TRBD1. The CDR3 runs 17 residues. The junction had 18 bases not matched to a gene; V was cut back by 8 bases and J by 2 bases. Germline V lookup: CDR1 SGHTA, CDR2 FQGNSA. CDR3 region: CASQQLRGVTGTYEQYF. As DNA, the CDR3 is TGTGCCAGCCAGCAGCTTAGAGGGGTGACAGGGACCTACGAGCAGTACTTC.

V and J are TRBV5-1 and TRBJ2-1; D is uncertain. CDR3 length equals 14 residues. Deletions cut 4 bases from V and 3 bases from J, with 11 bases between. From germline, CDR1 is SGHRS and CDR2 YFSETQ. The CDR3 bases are TGCGCCAGCAGCCTGGCCGCCTACTACAATGAGCAGTTCTTC. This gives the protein CASSLAAYYNEQFF.

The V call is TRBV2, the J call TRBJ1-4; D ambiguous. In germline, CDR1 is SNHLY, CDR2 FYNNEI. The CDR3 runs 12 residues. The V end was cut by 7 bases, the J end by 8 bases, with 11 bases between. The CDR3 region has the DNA TGTGCCAGCACCCCACGGAGGGAAAAACTGTTTTTT. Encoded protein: CASTPRREKLFF.

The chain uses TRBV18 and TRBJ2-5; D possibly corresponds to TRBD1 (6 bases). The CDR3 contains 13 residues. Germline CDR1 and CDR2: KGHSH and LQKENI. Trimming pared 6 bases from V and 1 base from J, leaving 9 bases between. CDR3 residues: CASSDRTQETQYF. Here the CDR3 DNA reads TGTGCCAGCTCCGACAGGACCCAAGAGACCCAGTACTTC.

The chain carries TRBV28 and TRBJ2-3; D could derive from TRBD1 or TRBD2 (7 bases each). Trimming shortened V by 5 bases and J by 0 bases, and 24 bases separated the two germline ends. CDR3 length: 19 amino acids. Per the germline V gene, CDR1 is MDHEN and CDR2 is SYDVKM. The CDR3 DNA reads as TGTGCCAGCAGTCCCCCCCCGGGGAGGGAGGGGGCTAGCACAGATACGCAGTATTTT. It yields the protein CASSPPPGREGASTDTQYF.

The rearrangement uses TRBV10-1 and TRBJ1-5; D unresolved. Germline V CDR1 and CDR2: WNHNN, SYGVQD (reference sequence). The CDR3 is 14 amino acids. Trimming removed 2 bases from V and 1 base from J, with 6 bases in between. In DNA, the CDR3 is TGCGCCAGCAGTGAGAGTTCGAGCAATCAGCCCCAGCATTTT. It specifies CASSESSSNQPQHF.

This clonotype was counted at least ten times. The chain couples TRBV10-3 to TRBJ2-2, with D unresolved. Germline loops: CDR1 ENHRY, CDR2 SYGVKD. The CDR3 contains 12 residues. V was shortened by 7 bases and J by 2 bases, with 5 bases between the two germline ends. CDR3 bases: TGTGCCATCATGGGAAACACCGGGGAGCTGTTTTTT. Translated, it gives CAIMGNTGELFF.

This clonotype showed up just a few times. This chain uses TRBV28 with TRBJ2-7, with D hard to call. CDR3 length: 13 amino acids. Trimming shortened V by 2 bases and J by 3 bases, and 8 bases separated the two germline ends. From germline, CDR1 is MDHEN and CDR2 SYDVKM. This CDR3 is CASSLSLSYEQYF. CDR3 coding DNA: TGTGCCAGCAGTTTAAGTTTGAGCTACGAGCAGTACTTC. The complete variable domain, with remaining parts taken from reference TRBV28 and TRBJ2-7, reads DVKVTQSSRYLVKRTGEKVFLECVQDMDHENMFWYRQDPGLGLRLIYFSYDVKMKEKGDIPEGYSVSREKKERFSLILESASTNQTSMYLCASSLSLSYEQYFGPGTRLTVT.

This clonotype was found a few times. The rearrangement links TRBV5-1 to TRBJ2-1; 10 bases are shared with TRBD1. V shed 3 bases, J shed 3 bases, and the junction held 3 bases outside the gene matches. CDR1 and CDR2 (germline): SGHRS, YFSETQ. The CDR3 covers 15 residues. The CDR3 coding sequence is TGCGCCAGCAGCTGGGGGGACAGGGGCTACAATGAGCAGTTCTTC. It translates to CASSWGDRGYNEQFF. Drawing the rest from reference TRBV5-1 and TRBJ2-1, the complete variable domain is KAGVTQTPRYLIKTRGQQVTLSCSPISGHRSVSWYQQTPGQGLQFLFEYFSETQRNKGNFPGRFSGRQFSNSRSEMNVSTLELGDSALYLCASSWGDRGYNEQFFGPGTRLTVL.

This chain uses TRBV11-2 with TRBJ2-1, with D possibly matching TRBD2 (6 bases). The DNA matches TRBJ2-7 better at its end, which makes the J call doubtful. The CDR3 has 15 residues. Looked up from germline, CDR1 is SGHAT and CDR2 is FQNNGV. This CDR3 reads CASSLVQAGSYEQYF. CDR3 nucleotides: TGTGCCAGCAGCTTAGTCCAGGCGGGATCCTACGAGCAGTACTTC.

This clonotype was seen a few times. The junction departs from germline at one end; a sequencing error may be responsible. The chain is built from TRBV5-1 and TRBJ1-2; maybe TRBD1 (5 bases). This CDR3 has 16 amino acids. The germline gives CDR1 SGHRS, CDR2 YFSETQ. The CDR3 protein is CTSSFTPKGANYGYTF. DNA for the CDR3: TGCACCAGCAGCTTTACTCCCAAAGGGGCTAACTATGGCTACACCTTC. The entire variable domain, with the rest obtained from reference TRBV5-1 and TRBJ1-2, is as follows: KAGVTQTPRYLIKTRGQQVTLSCSPISGHRSVSWYQQTPGQGLQFLFEYFSETQRNKGNFPGRFSGRQFSNSRSEMNVSTLELGDSALYLCTSSFTPKGANYGYTFGSGTRLTVV.

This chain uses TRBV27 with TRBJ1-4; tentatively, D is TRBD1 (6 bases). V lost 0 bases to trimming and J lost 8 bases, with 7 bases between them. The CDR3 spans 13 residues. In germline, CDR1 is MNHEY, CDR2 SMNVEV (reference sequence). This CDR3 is CASSLSQGEKLFF. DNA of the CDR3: TGTGCCAGCAGTTTATCGCAGGGGGAAAAACTGTTTTTT.

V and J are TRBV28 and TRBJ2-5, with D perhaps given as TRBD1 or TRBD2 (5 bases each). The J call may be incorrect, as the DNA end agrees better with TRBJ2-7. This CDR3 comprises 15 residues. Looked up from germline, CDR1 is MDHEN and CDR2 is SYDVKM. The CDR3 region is CATQGPAANSYEQYF. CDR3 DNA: TGTGCCACCCAGGGCCCAGCGGCAAACTCCTACGAGCAGTACTTC.

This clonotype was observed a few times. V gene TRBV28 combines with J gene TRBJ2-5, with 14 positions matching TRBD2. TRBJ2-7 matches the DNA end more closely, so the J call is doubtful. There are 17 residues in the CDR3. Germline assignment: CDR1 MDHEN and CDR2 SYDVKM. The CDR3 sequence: CASSTRTSGRHFYEQYF. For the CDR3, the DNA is TGTGCCAGCAGTACCCGGACTAGCGGGAGGCATTTTTACGAGCAGTACTTC.

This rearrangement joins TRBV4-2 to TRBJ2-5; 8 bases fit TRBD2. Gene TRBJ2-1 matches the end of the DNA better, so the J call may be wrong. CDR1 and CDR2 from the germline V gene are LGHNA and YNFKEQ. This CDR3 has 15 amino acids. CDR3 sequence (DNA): TGTGCCAGCAGCCTAGAGCGGGGGACTAGGAATGAGCAGTTCTTC. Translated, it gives CASSLERGTRNEQFF.

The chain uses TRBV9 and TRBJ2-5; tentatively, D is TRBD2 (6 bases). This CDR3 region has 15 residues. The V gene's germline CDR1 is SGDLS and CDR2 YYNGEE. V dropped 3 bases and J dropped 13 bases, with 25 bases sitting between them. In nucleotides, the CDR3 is TGTGCCAGCAGCGCCTCCCCGGGCCTTTGGGAGGCCCGGTACTTC. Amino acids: CASSASPGLWEARYF.

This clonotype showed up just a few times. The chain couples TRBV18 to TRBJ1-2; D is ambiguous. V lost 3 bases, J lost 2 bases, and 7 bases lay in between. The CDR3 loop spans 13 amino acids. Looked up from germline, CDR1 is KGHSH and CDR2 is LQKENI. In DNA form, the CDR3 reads TGTGCCAGCTCACCTCCACAGAACTATGGCTACACCTTC. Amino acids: CASSPPQNYGYTF.

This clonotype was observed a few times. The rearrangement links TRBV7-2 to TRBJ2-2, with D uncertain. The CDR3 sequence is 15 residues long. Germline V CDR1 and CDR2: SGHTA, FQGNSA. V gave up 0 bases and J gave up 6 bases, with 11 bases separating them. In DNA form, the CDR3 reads TGTGCCAGCAGCTTAGCGCGGTTAGGATCCGGGGAGCTGTTTTTT. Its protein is CASSLARLGSGELFF. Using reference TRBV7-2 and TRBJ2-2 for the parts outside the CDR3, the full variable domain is GAGVSQSPSNKVTEKGKDVELRCDPISGHTALYWYRQSLGQGLEFLIYFQGNSAPDKSGLPSDRFSAERTGGSVSTLTIQRTQQEDSAVYLCASSLARLGSGELFFGEGSRLTVL.

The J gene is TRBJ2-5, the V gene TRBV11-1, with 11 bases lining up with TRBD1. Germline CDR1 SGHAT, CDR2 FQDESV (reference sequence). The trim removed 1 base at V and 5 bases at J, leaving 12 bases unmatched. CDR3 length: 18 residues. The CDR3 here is CASSLGGTGQGAFETQYF. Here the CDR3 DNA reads TGTGCCAGCAGCTTAGGCGGGACTGGACAGGGGGCCTTTGAGACCCAGTACTTC.

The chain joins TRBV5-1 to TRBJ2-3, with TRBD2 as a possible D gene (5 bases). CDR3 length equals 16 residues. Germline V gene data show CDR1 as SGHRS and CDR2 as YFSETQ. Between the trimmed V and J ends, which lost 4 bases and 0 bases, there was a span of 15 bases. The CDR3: CASSPPDSPSTDTQYF. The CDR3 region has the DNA TGCGCCAGCAGCCCCCCGGACTCTCCTAGCACAGATACGCAGTATTTT.

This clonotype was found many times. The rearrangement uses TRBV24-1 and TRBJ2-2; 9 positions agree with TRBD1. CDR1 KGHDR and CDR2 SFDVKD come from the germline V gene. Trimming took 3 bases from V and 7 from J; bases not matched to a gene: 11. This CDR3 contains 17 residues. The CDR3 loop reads CATSDPTGGKEFGELFF. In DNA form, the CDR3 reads TGTGCCACCAGTGATCCGACAGGGGGTAAAGAATTCGGGGAGCTGTTTTTT.

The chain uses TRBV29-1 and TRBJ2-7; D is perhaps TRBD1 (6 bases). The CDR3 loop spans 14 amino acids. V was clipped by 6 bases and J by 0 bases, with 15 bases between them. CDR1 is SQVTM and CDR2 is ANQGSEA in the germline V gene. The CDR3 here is CSVLDTGSSYEQYF. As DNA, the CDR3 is TGCAGCGTATTGGACACAGGGTCCTCCTACGAGCAGTACTTC.

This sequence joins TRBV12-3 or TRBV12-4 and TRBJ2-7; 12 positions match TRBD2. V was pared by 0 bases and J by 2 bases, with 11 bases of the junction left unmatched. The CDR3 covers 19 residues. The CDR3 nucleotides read TGTGCCAGCAGTTTAGCGAAAGGACTAGCGGGGAAATCGACCTACGAGCAGTACTTC. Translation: CASSLAKGLAGKSTYEQYF.

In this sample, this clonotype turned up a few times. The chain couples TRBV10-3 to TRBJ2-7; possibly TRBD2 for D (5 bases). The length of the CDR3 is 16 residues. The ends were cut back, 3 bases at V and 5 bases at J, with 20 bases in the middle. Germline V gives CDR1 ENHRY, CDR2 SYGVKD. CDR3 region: CAISDSHDRGLDEQYF. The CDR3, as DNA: TGTGCCATCAGTGACTCTCACGACCGGGGTCTGGACGAGCAGTACTTC.